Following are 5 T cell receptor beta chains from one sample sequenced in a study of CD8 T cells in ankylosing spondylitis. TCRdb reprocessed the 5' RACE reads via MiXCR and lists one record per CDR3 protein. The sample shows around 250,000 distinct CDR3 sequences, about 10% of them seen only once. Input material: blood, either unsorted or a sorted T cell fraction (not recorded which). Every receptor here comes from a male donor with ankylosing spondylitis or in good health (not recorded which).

The DNA for the CDR3 is TGTGCCAGCAGCTTATACAGGAACGAGCAGTACTTC. Translated: CASSLYRNEQYF. The V gene is TRBV7-2, the J gene TRBJ2-7; the D gene is possibly TRBD1 (5 bases). Per the germline V gene, CDR1 is SGHTA and CDR2 is FQGNSA. With 2 bases removed from V and 5 bases from J, the gap between germline ends came to 7 bases. The CDR3 extends over 12 amino acids.

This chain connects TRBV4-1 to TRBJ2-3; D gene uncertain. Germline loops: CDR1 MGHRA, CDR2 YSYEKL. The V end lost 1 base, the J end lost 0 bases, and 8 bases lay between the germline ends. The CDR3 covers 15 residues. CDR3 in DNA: TGCGCCAGCAGCCAAGGGATCCGGAGCACAGATACGCAGTATTTT. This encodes CASSQGIRSTDTQYF.

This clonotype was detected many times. The CDR3 reads CASSLDTGSSYEQYF. The CDR3 nucleotides read TGCGCCAGCAGCTTGGACACAGGTAGCTCCTACGAGCAGTACTTC. V usage is TRBV5-1 and J usage is TRBJ2-7, with D perhaps matching TRBD1 (5 bases). The V gene's germline CDR1 is SGHRS and CDR2 YFSETQ. V lost 0 bases and J 0 bases, leaving 10 bases between the germline ends. The CDR3 totals 15 residues.

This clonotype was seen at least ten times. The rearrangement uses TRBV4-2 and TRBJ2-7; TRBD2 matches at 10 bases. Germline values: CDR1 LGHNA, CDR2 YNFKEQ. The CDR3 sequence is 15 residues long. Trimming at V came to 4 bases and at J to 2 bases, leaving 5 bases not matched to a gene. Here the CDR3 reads CASSPGLALTYEQYF. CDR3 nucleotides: TGTGCCAGCAGCCCGGGACTAGCGCTTACCTACGAGCAGTACTTC.

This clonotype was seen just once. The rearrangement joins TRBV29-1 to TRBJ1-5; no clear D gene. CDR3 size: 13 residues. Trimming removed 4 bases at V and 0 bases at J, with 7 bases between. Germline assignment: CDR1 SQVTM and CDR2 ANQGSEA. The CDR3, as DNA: TGCAGCGTTGGGGTCCTTAGCAATCAGCCCCAGCATTTT. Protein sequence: CSVGVLSNQPQHF. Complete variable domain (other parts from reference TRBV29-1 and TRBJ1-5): SAVISQKPSRDICQRGTSLTIQCQVDSQVTMMFWYRQQPGQSLTLIATANQGSEATYESGFVIDKFPISRPNLTFSTLTVSNMSPEDSSIYLCSVGVLSNQPQHFGDGTRLSIL.